This note documents a single TCR beta chain sequence. These data originate in a study of T cell responses to AZD1222 COVID-19 vaccine. Produced via immunoSEQ multiplex PCR; TCRdb's table is partial and in-frame only. Here the sample spans 100,000 to 150,000 clones, over 70% being singletons. V was shortened by 4 bases and J by 1 base, with 7 bases between the two germline ends. CDR1 is KGHSH and CDR2 is LQKENI in the germline V gene. The CDR3 is 13 amino acids. The origin of this receptor is an adult in good health. Sequences were derived from peripheral blood, sampled on day 0 of AZD1222 vaccination. This chain links TRBV18 with TRBJ1-1, with unresolved D. The CDR3 bases are TGTGCCAGCTCACAAACTACGAACACTGAAGCTTTCTTT. It translates to CASSQTTNTEAFF.